These 9 T cell receptor beta chains came from one sample sequenced in a study of blood T cell repertoires in COVID-19. Method: immunoSEQ multiplex PCR; TCRdb's copy keeps in-frame clones and lacks some. The table records more than 95,000 clones, approximately 80% of them present only once. The sequenced material came from peripheral blood. The source is an elderly woman with active or convalescent COVID-19.

This chain connects TRBV25-1 to TRBJ1-1; 8 nucleotides align to TRBD1. The CDR3 sequence is 15 residues long. Germline trimming cut 3 bases from V and 6 bases from J; bases unmatched to any gene: 9. Germline assignment: CDR1 MGHDK and CDR2 SYGVNS. DNA of the CDR3: TGTGCCAGCAGTGACCCCACAGGGGGTAACGCTGAAGCTTTCTTT. Amino acid sequence: CASSDPTGGNAEAFF.

The genes are TRBV14 and TRBJ1-1, with D unclear. Germline V gene data show CDR1 as SGHDN and CDR2 as FVKESK. V was shortened by 0 bases and J by 5 bases, with 13 bases between the two germline ends. The CDR3 length is 15 residues. The CDR3 sequence: CASSQDRYSGTEAFF. CDR3 bases: TGTGCCAGCAGCCAAGATCGGTACAGCGGTACTGAAGCTTTCTTT.

This chain connects TRBV5-1 to TRBJ2-7, with a weak D call TRBD1 (5 bases). Trimming removed 0 bases at V and 1 base at J, with 11 bases between. Germline V gene lookup returns CDR1 SGHRS and CDR2 YFSETQ. The CDR3 runs 15 residues. CDR3: CASSLGWAGSYEQYF. CDR3 bases: TGCGCCAGCAGCTTGGGATGGGCAGGGTCCTACGAGCAGTACTTC.

The genes are TRBV5-8 and TRBJ2-3, with D possibly matching TRBD1 (6 bases). The CDR3 has 16 residues. V was pared by 0 bases and J by 0 bases, with 11 bases between. CDR1 and CDR2 (germline): SGHTS, YDEGEE. CDR3 in DNA: TGTGCCAGCAGCTTGGCGGACAGTAAGAGCACAGATACGCAGTATTTT. It encodes CASSLADSKSTDTQYF.

The chain couples TRBV24-1 to TRBJ1-1, with D possibly TRBD1 on 6 matching bases. CDR1 KGHDR and CDR2 SFDVKD come from the germline V gene. The CDR3 has 14 amino acids. Trimming pared 3 bases from V and 1 base from J, leaving 8 bases between. Here the CDR3 DNA reads TGTGCCACCAGTGATAACAGGGCGAACACTGAAGCTTTCTTT. This codes for CATSDNRANTEAFF.

The chain recombines TRBV21-1 with TRBJ2-7; TRBD2, the D gene given by the table, was not confirmed from the DNA. TRBV21-1 is marked as a pseudogene. The length of the CDR3 is 14 residues. The CDR3: CASRRLAGPYEQYF. The CDR3 coding sequence is TGTGCCAGCAGACGCCTAGCGGGACCCTACGAGCAGTACTTC.

The chain employs TRBV2 and TRBJ2-7; 9 nucleotides agree with TRBD1. The CDR3 is 14 amino acids. CDR1 is SNHLY and CDR2 is FYNNEI in the germline V gene. V shed 5 bases and J 4 bases; nucleotides not matched to a gene: 6. The CDR3 region has the DNA TGTGCCAGCAGTCCCGGGACAGGGTTATACGAGCAGTACTTC. Protein product: CASSPGTGLYEQYF.

The chain joins TRBV30 to TRBJ1-3; no clear D gene. The V end lost 2 bases, the J end lost 7 bases, and 9 bases lay between the germline ends. The CDR3 has 12 residues. Germline CDR1 and CDR2: GTSNPN and SVGIG (reference sequence). Here the CDR3 DNA reads TGTGCCTGGAGTCTATCTTCGAACACCATATATTTT. The encoded protein is CAWSLSSNTIYF.

This clone was seen a single time. This chain links TRBV2 with TRBJ2-1; no clear D gene. CDR3 length: 14 residues. The germline V gene has CDR1 SNHLY and CDR2 FYNNEI. V shed 6 bases and J shed 0 bases, with 9 bases lying between them. CDR3 region: CASSPLISYNEQFF. The CDR3, as DNA: TGTGCCAGCAGCCCCCTTATCTCCTACAATGAGCAGTTCTTC.